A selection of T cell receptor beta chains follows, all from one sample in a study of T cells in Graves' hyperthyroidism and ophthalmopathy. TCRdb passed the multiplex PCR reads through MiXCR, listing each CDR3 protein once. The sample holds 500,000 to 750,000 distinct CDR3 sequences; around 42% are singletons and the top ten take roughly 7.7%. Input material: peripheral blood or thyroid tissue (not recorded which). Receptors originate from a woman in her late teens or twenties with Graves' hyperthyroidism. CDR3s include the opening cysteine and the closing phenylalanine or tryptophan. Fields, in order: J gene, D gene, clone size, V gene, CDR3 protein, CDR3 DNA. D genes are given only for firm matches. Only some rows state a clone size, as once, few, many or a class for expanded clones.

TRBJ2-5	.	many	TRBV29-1	CSVEDPVKQETQYF	TGCAGCGTTGAAGATCCGGTAAAGCAAGAGACCCAGTACTTC
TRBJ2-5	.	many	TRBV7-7	CASSHGPNQETQYF	TGTGCTAGCAGCCATGGACCAAACCAAGAGACCCAGTACTTC
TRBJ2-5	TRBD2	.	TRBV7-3	CASSPAGGPSIETQYF	TGTGCCAGCAGCCCAGCGGGAGGGCCGTCGATAGAGACCCAGTACTTC
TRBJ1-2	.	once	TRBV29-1	CSLVPGYYGYTF	TGCAGCTTAGTCCCAGGGTACTATGGCTACACCTTC
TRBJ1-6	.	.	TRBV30	CAWSARGSPNSPLHF	TGTGCCTGGAGCGCCAGGGGATCACCTAATTCACCCCTCCACTTT
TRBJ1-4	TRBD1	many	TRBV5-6	CASSSGDSDEKLFF	TGTGCCAGCAGCTCGGGGGACAGCGATGAAAAACTGTTTTTT
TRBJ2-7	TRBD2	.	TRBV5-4	CAGSLGGGSYEQYF	TGTGCCGGCAGCTTGGGGGGAGGGTCCTACGAGCAGTACTTC
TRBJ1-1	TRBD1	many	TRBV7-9	CASSGVGQPNTEAFF	TGTGCCAGCAGCGGGGTGGGACAGCCGAACACTGAAGCTTTCTTT
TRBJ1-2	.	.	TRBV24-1	CATSDSGGYGYTF	TGTGCCACCAGTGATTCCGGCGGCTATGGCTACACCTTC
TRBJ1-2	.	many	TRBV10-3	CAIPRTIGVHYGYTF	TGTGCCATCCCCAGGACGATAGGGGTCCACTATGGCTACACCTTC
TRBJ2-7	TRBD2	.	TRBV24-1	CAPTLGLAGGPGSYEQYF	TGTGCCCCGACCCTAGGACTAGCGGGAGGGCCTGGTTCCTACGAGCAGTACTTC
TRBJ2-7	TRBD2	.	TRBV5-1	CASSSEAGLAGAEQYF	TGCGCCAGCAGCTCGGAAGCGGGACTAGCGGGGGCCGAGCAGTACTTC
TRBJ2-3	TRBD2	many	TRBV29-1	CSVAVASGKDTQYF	TGCAGCGTTGCTGTGGCTAGCGGGAAAGATACGCAGTATTTT
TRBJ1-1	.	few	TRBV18	CASSPPGGEDTEAFF	TGTGCCAGCTCACCACCGGGGGGGGAGGACACTGAAGCTTTCTTT
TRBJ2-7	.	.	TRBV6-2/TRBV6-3	CASSYGGRGYEQYF	TGTGCCAGCAGTTACGGGGGCAGAGGCTACGAGCAGTACTTC
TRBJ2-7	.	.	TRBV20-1	CSARYNEQYF	TGCAGTGCTAGGTACAATGAGCAGTACTTC
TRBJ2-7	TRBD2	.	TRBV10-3	CAIRNGTSGSREQYF	TGTGCCATCAGAAATGGGACTAGCGGGAGTAGGGAGCAGTACTTC
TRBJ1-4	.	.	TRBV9	CASTQSGQIKNEKLFF	TGTGCCAGCACCCAGTCTGGGCAGATAAAGAATGAAAAACTGTTTTTT
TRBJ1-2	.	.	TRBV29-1	CSSFYNYGYAF	TGCAGCAGTTTTTATAACTATGGCTACGCCTTC
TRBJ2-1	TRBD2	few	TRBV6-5	CASSETSGKNNEQFF	TGTGCCAGCAGTGAGACTAGCGGGAAGAACAATGAGCAGTTCTTC
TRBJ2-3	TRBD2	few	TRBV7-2	CASSSPRSSGRTDTQYF	TGTGCCAGCAGCTCCCCCCGGTCTAGCGGGAGAACAGATACGCAGTATTTT
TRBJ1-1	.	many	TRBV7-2	CASSWRVWTEAFF	TGTGCCAGCAGCTGGAGGGTTTGGACTGAAGCTTTCTTT
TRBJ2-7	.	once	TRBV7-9	CASSLVWARLDEQYF	TGTGCCAGCAGCTTGGTGTGGGCGAGGCTTGATGAGCAGTACTTC
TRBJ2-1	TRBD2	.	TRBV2	CASRTGLAAYNEQFF	TGTGCCAGCCGTACGGGACTAGCGGCCTACAATGAGCAGTTCTTC